This T cell receptor beta chain was found in a study of long-term antiretroviral therapy in people with HIV. Study findings and constraints: Post-ART samples showed increased diversity that remained below transplant donor control levels.

Ahead of DNA extraction, samples held roughly 1-11 million cryopreserved PBMC each. The authors ran the immunoSEQ assay, v3.0, at survey level. Sequencing was performed with immunoSEQ multiplex PCR; in TCRdb, only in-frame clones are kept and a portion is missing. The data show about 31,000 clones, about nine tenths seen once. With respect to this clone: The antigen remains undetermined.

The CDR3 loop spans 13 amino acids. Deletions cut 7 bases from V and 5 bases from J, with 13 bases between. CDR1 is MNHNY, CDR2 SVGAGI, per germline (reference sequence). This sequence joins TRBV6-6 and TRBJ2-3; D remains unclear. The origin of this receptor is a woman aged 35 to 49 with HIV. The sequences come from unsorted PBMCs, collected about 5.5 years after starting antiretroviral therapy. The CDR3, as DNA: TGTGCCAGCAAGTTAGGGTCGGTAGATACGCAGTATTTT. Translation: CASKLGSVDTQYF.